The 18 T cell receptor beta chains presented below share a single source sample, sequenced in a study of T-cell reconstitution after alpha-beta-depleted transplantation in children. Unique molecular identifiers were incorporated during preparation of the TCRbeta library. TCRdb redid the calling of the PCR reads with MiXCR, one entry per CDR3 protein. Of about a million distinct CDR3 sequences listed, around 30% are singletons. The sample was PBMCs, mostly from graft donor cells, taken 360 days after TCRalphabeta/CD19-depleted stem cell transplant. Receptor source: a boy under three years old who had a stem cell transplant for SCID, so the T cells may come from the graft donor.

This clonotype was recorded a few times. The gene calls are TRBV12-3 or TRBV12-4 and TRBJ1-1; maybe TRBD1 (5 bases). The CDR3 sequence is 14 residues long. Trimming stripped 5 bases from V and 0 bases from J, with 10 bases between. CDR3 sequence: CASSQQVMNTEAFF. CDR3 coding DNA: TGTGCCAGCAGTCAACAGGTCATGAACACTGAAGCTTTCTTT.

Only a few counts were recorded for this clonotype. The chain recombines TRBV4-1 with TRBJ2-5, with 8 nucleotides matching TRBD1. The V gene end was trimmed by 3 bases and the J gene end by 4 bases; junction bases not matched to a gene: 13. CDR3 size: 17 residues. Germline V gene lookup returns CDR1 MGHRA and CDR2 YSYEKL. The CDR3 loop reads CASSHRVDRVGRETQYF. The CDR3 DNA sequence: TGCGCCAGCAGCCACCGCGTGGACAGGGTAGGGCGAGAGACCCAGTACTTC.

The chain joins TRBV15 to TRBJ2-7; D not resolved. This CDR3 comprises 16 residues. Trimming took 1 base from V and 1 from J, leaving 14 bases between them. Germline CDR1 and CDR2: LNHNV and YYDKDF (reference sequence). This CDR3 is CATSRVPGIESYEQYF. CDR3 sequence (DNA): TGTGCCACCAGCAGAGTTCCAGGAATCGAATCCTACGAGCAGTACTTC.

The CDR3 DNA reads TGCAGTGCTAGAAGCGGGGAATGGGGGGGGACTGAAGCTTTCTTT. Residues: CSARSGEWGGTEAFF. The chain couples TRBV20-1 to TRBJ1-1, with D maybe TRBD1 (5 bases). Germline values: CDR1 DFQATT, CDR2 SNEGSKA (reference sequence). The CDR3 spans 15 residues. The V gene lost 2 bases and the J gene lost 5 bases, with 18 bases spanning the gap.

V and J are TRBV5-1 and TRBJ2-1; the match to TRBD2 covers 16 bases. From germline, CDR1 is SGHRS and CDR2 YFSETQ. This CDR3 comprises 17 residues. J gave up 8 bases and V 4 bases, and 9 bases lay outside the gene matches. The CDR3 DNA reads as TGCGCCAGCAGCCCCCCGGGACTAGCGGGGGGGCCGGATGAGCAGTTCTTC. This translates into CASSPPGLAGGPDEQFF.

The chain employs TRBV7-8 and TRBJ2-7; D is uncertain. Germline V gives CDR1 SGHVS, CDR2 FQNEAQ. CDR3 length equals 13 residues. V was clipped by 2 bases and J by 3 bases, with 8 bases between them. CDR3 coding DNA: TGTGCCAGCAGCTTAAACCCCGGCTACGAGCAGTACTTC. It yields the protein CASSLNPGYEQYF. The full variable domain, with the rest looked up from reference TRBV7-8 and TRBJ2-7, is GAGVSQSPRYKVAKRGQDVALRCDPISGHVSLFWYQQALGQGPEFLTYFQNEAQLDKSGLPSDRFFAERPEGSVSTLKIQRTQQEDSAVYLCASSLNPGYEQYFGPGTRLTVT.

The chain joins TRBV12-3 or TRBV12-4 to TRBJ2-3; possibly TRBD2 for D (6 bases). The germline V and J ends were trimmed by 7 bases and 4 bases, with 12 bases remaining between them. The CDR3 extends over 13 amino acids. CDR3: CASMGRLADTQYF. The CDR3 DNA reads TGTGCCAGCATGGGGAGGTTGGCAGATACGCAGTATTTT.

In its sample, this clonotype was seen a few times. The chain couples TRBV29-1 to TRBJ1-3; D unresolved. The V gene lost 6 bases and the J gene lost 2 bases, with 5 bases spanning the gap. Germline V gene lookup returns CDR1 SQVTM and CDR2 ANQGSEA. There are 11 residues in the CDR3. The CDR3 DNA reads TGCAGCGTGGGTACTGGAAACACCATATATTTT. Translating gives CSVGTGNTIYF.

This clonotype appeared a few times. The chain recombines TRBV12-3 or TRBV12-4 with TRBJ2-1; D possibly corresponds to TRBD1 (6 bases). This CDR3 is built from 12 residues. V was shortened by 3 bases and J by 9 bases, with 9 bases between the two germline ends. For the CDR3, the DNA is TGTGCCAGCAGTTTTAGGGACATTGAGCAGTTCTTC. It yields the protein CASSFRDIEQFF.

The gene calls are TRBV12-3 or TRBV12-4 and TRBJ2-1, with 11 positions matching TRBD2. This CDR3 contains 14 residues. V lost 6 bases, J lost 8 bases, and 6 bases stayed unmatched. CDR3 sequence reads: CASRVAGGAHEQFF. In DNA form, the CDR3 reads TGTGCCAGCAGGGTAGCGGGGGGGGCCCATGAGCAGTTCTTC.

The chain employs TRBV5-1 and TRBJ2-1, with a weak D call TRBD1 (5 bases). The CDR3 runs 14 residues. The germline V and J ends were trimmed by 2 bases and 5 bases, with 11 bases remaining between them. Germline V gene data show CDR1 as SGHRS and CDR2 as YFSETQ. CDR3 coding DNA: TGCGCCAGCAGCTTTTGGGGCTTCCACAATGAGCAGTTCTTC. This gives the protein CASSFWGFHNEQFF. The full variable domain, with the rest looked up from reference TRBV5-1 and TRBJ2-1, is KAGVTQTPRYLIKTRGQQVTLSCSPISGHRSVSWYQQTPGQGLQFLFEYFSETQRNKGNFPGRFSGRQFSNSRSEMNVSTLELGDSALYLCASSFWGFHNEQFFGPGTRLTVL.

The chain uses TRBV29-1 and TRBJ2-5; tentative D call: TRBD1 (6 bases). The V end was cut by 7 bases, the J end by 7 bases, with 19 bases between. The CDR3 contains 13 residues. Germline V gene lookup returns CDR1 SQVTM and CDR2 ANQGSEA. The CDR3 nucleotides read TGCAGCGCGTTACAAACAGGGCGTAGGACCCAGTACTTC. It specifies CSALQTGRRTQYF.

V and J are TRBV5-1 and TRBJ1-1; D call uncertain. This CDR3 is 16 amino acids long. Germline V gene data show CDR1 as SGHRS and CDR2 as YFSETQ. Trimming stripped 1 base from V and 6 bases from J, with 19 bases between. CDR3 nucleotides: TGCGCCAGCAGCTTGACGACCGGAGTTGCGGGCGCTGAAGCTTTCTTT. Protein product: CASSLTTGVAGAEAFF.

J is TRBJ2-2 and V is TRBV6-5; D gene unclear. This CDR3 region has 16 residues. V gave up 0 bases and J gave up 0 bases, with 8 bases separating them. Germline V lookup: CDR1 MNHEY, CDR2 SVGAGI. The CDR3 here is CASSYSWPSNTGELFF. CDR3 DNA sequence: TGTGCCAGCAGTTACTCCTGGCCCTCGAACACCGGGGAGCTGTTTTTT.

The V gene is TRBV11-2, the J gene TRBJ2-2, with no clear D. The length of the CDR3 is 14 residues. Trimming took off 5 bases at V and 7 bases at J, with 14 bases between the two ends. The germline V gene has CDR1 SGHAT and CDR2 FQNNGV. CDR3 coding DNA: TGTGCCAGCAGCCTTGCAAGCGCGGTCGGGGAGCTGTTTTTT. Amino acid sequence: CASSLASAVGELFF.

This clonotype was counted a few times. The genes are TRBV7-9 and TRBJ1-1, with D possibly matching TRBD1 (5 bases). V was pared by 5 bases and J by 0 bases, with 16 bases between. Looked up from germline, CDR1 is SEHNR and CDR2 is FQNEAQ (reference sequence). This CDR3 has 16 amino acids. In DNA form, the CDR3 reads TGTGCCAGCAGCCCCGGAGGACACTATATGAACACTGAAGCTTTCTTT. It encodes CASSPGGHYMNTEAFF.

This sequence joins TRBV29-1 and TRBJ2-7; TRBD1 is a possible D gene (6 bases). This CDR3 contains 14 residues. With 4 bases removed from V and 0 bases from J, the gap between germline ends came to 13 bases. Germline CDR1 reads SQVTM; CDR2 reads ANQGSEA. CDR3 DNA sequence: TGCAGCGTTGCTTTCGGACAGAGCTCCTACGAGCAGTACTTC. Its protein product is CSVAFGQSSYEQYF.

This chain joins TRBV5-1 and TRBJ2-2; D unclear. V lost 0 bases, J lost 5 bases, and 11 bases lay in between. The length of the CDR3 is 15 residues. The germline CDR1 and CDR2 sequences are SGHRS and YFSETQ. The CDR3 nucleotides read TGCGCCAGCAGCTTGGTGGCAGGAATAACCGGGGAGCTGTTTTTT. It translates to CASSLVAGITGELFF.